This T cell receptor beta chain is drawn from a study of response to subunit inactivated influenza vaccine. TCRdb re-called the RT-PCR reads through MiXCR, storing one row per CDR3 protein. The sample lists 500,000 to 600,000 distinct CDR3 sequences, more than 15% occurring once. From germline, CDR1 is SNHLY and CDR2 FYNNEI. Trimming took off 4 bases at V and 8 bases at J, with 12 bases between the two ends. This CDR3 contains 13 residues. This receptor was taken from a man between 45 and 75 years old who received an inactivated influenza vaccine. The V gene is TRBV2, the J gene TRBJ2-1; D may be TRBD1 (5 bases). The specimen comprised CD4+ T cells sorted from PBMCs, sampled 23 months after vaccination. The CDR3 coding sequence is TGTGCCAGCAGTGGGACATGGGTGTATGAGCAGTTCTTC. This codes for CASSGTWVYEQFF.